The 30 T cell receptor beta chains below all came from one sample that was sequenced in a study of CD8 T cells in Susac syndrome. Random hexamers were used to reverse transcribe the RNA input (about 0.5 to 1 ug). TCRdb re-called the immunoSEQ multiplex PCR reads with MiXCR, one entry per CDR3 protein. The data contain under 80,000 distinct CDR3 sequences, approximately 94% of them singletons. Material for sequencing was CD8+ T cells from PBMCs. The origin of the receptors is a human donor with multiple sclerosis.

The gene calls are TRBV4-3 and TRBJ2-3, with 10 bases matching TRBD2. Germline lookup yields CDR1 LGHNA and CDR2 YSLEER. V lost 1 base, J lost 5 bases, and 6 bases stayed unmatched. This CDR3 is 16 amino acids long. The CDR3 sequence is CASSQVERGGQDTQYF. The DNA for the CDR3 is TGCGCCAGCAGCCAAGTGGAGCGGGGGGGCCAAGATACGCAGTATTTT.

This chain connects TRBV3-1 to TRBJ2-3; D possibly corresponds to TRBD1 (5 bases). Deletions cut 3 bases from V and 3 bases from J, with 10 bases between. The CDR3 consists of 14 residues. Germline CDR1 and CDR2: LGHDT and YNNKEL (reference sequence). CDR3 sequence reads: CASSQGQRTDTQYF. As DNA, the CDR3 is TGTGCCAGCAGCCAGGGGCAACGGACAGATACGCAGTATTTT.

This clonotype was seen a single time. This rearrangement joins TRBV5-6 to TRBJ1-5, with TRBD1 as a possible D gene (5 bases). Trimming removed 2 bases from V and 4 bases from J, with 10 bases in between. Germline CDR1 and CDR2: SGHDT and YYEEEE. CDR3 length equals 14 residues. The CDR3 DNA is TGTGCCAGCAGCTTCGGAGGGGAGAATCAGCCCCAGCATTTT. Protein product: CASSFGGENQPQHF.

This rearrangement joins TRBV6-5 to TRBJ1-2; D call uncertain. This CDR3 region has 17 residues. Trimming pared 2 bases from V and 0 bases from J, leaving 16 bases between. Germline loops: CDR1 MNHEY, CDR2 SVGAGI. CDR3 residues: CASSYLTKTITNYGYTF. CDR3 DNA sequence: TGTGCCAGCAGTTACCTTACCAAGACGATAACTAACTATGGCTACACCTTC.

V usage is TRBV5-4 and J usage is TRBJ2-7; perhaps TRBD2 as D (5 bases). This CDR3 is built from 15 residues. Germline V gives CDR1 SGHNT, CDR2 YYREEE (reference sequence). Deletions cut 1 base from V and 3 bases from J, with 14 bases between. Here the CDR3 reads CASSLWGTRSYEQYF. The DNA of the CDR3 is TGTGCCAGCAGCTTGTGGGGTACTAGAAGCTACGAGCAGTACTTC.

The chain carries TRBV3-1 and TRBJ2-7; 8 bases line up with TRBD2. This CDR3 region has 14 residues. The J segment lost 2 bases and the V segment lost 5 bases, leaving 5 bases of the junction unmatched. CDR1 LGHDT and CDR2 YNNKEL come from the germline V gene (reference sequence). The CDR3 DNA sequence: TGTGCCAGCAGCTGGACTAGCATTACCTACGAGCAGTACTTC. It is translated as CASSWTSITYEQYF.

This chain connects TRBV29-1 to TRBJ2-7; no definite D call. Germline V gene sequence: CDR1 SQVTM, CDR2 ANQGSEA. Trimming pared 4 bases from V and 2 bases from J, leaving 6 bases between. The CDR3 has 11 amino acids. The CDR3 is CSVGKTYEQYF. CDR3 DNA: TGCAGCGTTGGAAAAACCTACGAGCAGTACTTC.

The rearrangement uses TRBV10-3 and TRBJ1-1; possibly TRBD1 for D (6 bases). CDR3 length: 16 residues. The V and J ends lost 3 bases and 3 bases respectively, with 17 bases between them. Germline CDR1 is ENHRY and CDR2 is SYGVKD. DNA for the CDR3: TGTGCCATCAGTGAACACCCACAGGGTATGGACACTGAAGCTTTCTTT. Its protein product is CAISEHPQGMDTEAFF.

The chain employs TRBV2 and TRBJ2-1; 8 positions match TRBD2. Germline V gives CDR1 SNHLY, CDR2 FYNNEI. CDR3 size: 15 residues. V shed 6 bases and J 2 bases; nucleotides not matched to a gene: 6. The CDR3 DNA reads TGTGCCAGCAGCGTAGCGGGATCCCCCTACAATGAGCAGTTCTTC. Translated: CASSVAGSPYNEQFF.

J is TRBJ2-1 and V is TRBV6-2 or TRBV6-3; D uncertain. The CDR3 is 13 residues long. CDR1 is MNHEY, CDR2 SVGEGT, per germline. V was clipped by 6 bases and J by 4 bases, with 10 bases between them. The CDR3 region is CASSPTRYNEQFF. The CDR3 nucleotides are TGTGCCAGCAGCCCCACAAGATACAATGAGCAGTTCTTC.

The CDR3 sequence is CASSFSSGDLGDGYTF. The CDR3 coding sequence is TGTGCCAGCAGCTTCTCATCCGGGGACCTCGGCGATGGCTACACCTTC. This rearrangement joins TRBV14 to TRBJ1-2; tentatively, D is TRBD1 (5 bases). The V end was cut by 5 bases, the J end by 6 bases, with 22 bases between. The CDR3 totals 16 residues. Germline CDR1 and CDR2: SGHDN and FVKESK.

The chain joins TRBV27 to TRBJ2-2; no firm D call. The CDR3 loop spans 14 amino acids. Germline V gene lookup returns CDR1 MNHEY and CDR2 SMNVEV (reference sequence). Trimming removed 6 bases from V and 5 bases from J, with 13 bases in between. DNA for the CDR3: TGTGCCAGCAGCCGTCCATCCAGTACCGGGGAGCTGTTTTTT. Translated, it gives CASSRPSSTGELFF.

The sample holds one count of this clonotype. The chain employs TRBV7-8 and TRBJ1-5; D call uncertain. The CDR3 sequence is 12 residues long. V lost 1 base to trimming and J lost 6 bases, with 4 bases between them. Germline V gene lookup returns CDR1 SGHVS and CDR2 FQNEAQ. CDR3 region: CASSLVGQPQHF. The DNA of the CDR3 is TGTGCCAGCAGCTTAGTAGGTCAGCCCCAGCATTTT. Supplemented by reference TRBV7-8 and TRBJ1-5, the full variable domain reads GAGVSQSPRYKVAKRGQDVALRCDPISGHVSLFWYQQALGQGPEFLTYFQNEAQLDKSGLPSDRFFAERPEGSVSTLKIQRTQQEDSAVYLCASSLVGQPQHFGDGTRLSIL.

The chain carries TRBV4-3 and TRBJ1-1; D is unclear. Germline V CDR1 and CDR2: LGHNA, YSLEER. The CDR3 is 13 residues long. V lost 1 base and J lost 6, with 9 bases in between. In nucleotides, the CDR3 is TGCGCCAGCAGCCAAGGGGAATTAGCTGAAGCTTTCTTT. Protein product: CASSQGELAEAFF.

This clonotype is a singleton in its sample. The chain is built from TRBV6-2 or TRBV6-3 and TRBJ2-5; D call uncertain. This CDR3 is 14 amino acids long. V gave up 6 bases and J gave up 1 base, with 12 bases separating them. The germline V gene has CDR1 MNHEY and CDR2 SVGEGT. CDR3 coding DNA: TGTGCCAGCAGCCAGGACCCGATCCAAGAGACCCAGTACTTC. Its protein product is CASSQDPIQETQYF.

The rearrangement uses TRBV29-1 and TRBJ1-1, with a tentative D call TRBD1 (6 bases). Trimming left V 1 base short and J 5 bases short, with 14 bases between. The CDR3 extends over 14 amino acids. Germline loops: CDR1 SQVTM, CDR2 ANQGSEA. CDR3 sequence reads: CSVEVGGAHTEAFF. In DNA, the CDR3 is TGCAGCGTTGAAGTTGGGGGGGCCCATACTGAAGCTTTCTTT.

This chain links TRBV27 with TRBJ1-5; no reliable D call. Per the germline V gene, CDR1 is MNHEY and CDR2 is SMNVEV (reference sequence). V lost 5 bases to trimming and J lost 4 bases, with 9 bases between them. The CDR3 sequence is 13 residues long. In nucleotides, the CDR3 is TGTGCCAGCAGTCCAAACAAGAATCAGCCCCAGCATTTT. It yields the protein CASSPNKNQPQHF.

The chain uses TRBV7-9 and TRBJ1-2; the D is unclear. V was pared by 4 bases and J by 6 bases, with 24 bases between. The CDR3 is made up of 17 amino acids. Germline assignment: CDR1 SEHNR and CDR2 FQNEAQ (reference sequence). This CDR3 is CASSSGAPEVPWDGYTF. The CDR3 DNA follows: TGTGCCAGCAGCTCAGGCGCCCCCGAGGTACCCTGGGATGGCTACACCTTC. The entire variable domain, with the rest obtained from reference TRBV7-9 and TRBJ1-2, is as follows: DTGVSQNPRHKITKRGQNVTFRCDPISEHNRLYWYRQTLGQGPEFLTYFQNEAQLEKSRLLSDRFSAERPKGSFSTLEIQRTEQGDSAMYLCASSSGAPEVPWDGYTFGSGTRLTVV.

This chain uses TRBV12-3 or TRBV12-4 with TRBJ2-5, with TRBD1 as a possible D gene (6 bases). This CDR3 comprises 13 residues. Trimming cost V 3 bases and J 1 base, with 6 bases left between them. CDR3 amino acids: CASSLDSQETQYF. The CDR3 coding sequence is TGTGCCAGCAGTTTGGACAGCCAAGAGACCCAGTACTTC.

This clonotype was seen only once. The chain links TRBV7-9 to TRBJ1-1; TRBD1 might be the D (6 bases). The germline CDR1 and CDR2 sequences are SEHNR and FQNEAQ (reference sequence). V shed 5 bases and J shed 6 bases, with 10 bases lying between them. This CDR3 spans 12 amino acids. CDR3 coding DNA: TGTGCCAGCAGCCCGGACAGACCTGAAGCTTTCTTT. It specifies CASSPDRPEAFF.

The chain uses TRBV24-1 and TRBJ2-5; TRBD2 is a possible D gene (5 bases). Germline V gives CDR1 KGHDR, CDR2 SFDVKD. V gave up 3 bases and J gave up 4 bases, with 14 bases separating them. This CDR3 comprises 15 residues. The CDR3 region is CATSDTSRGPETQYF. CDR3 coding DNA: TGTGCCACCAGTGATACCTCCAGAGGGCCAGAGACCCAGTACTTC.

This clonotype was observed once. The CDR3 region has the DNA TGTGCCAGCAGTTACTCAGGCGTGAACACTGAAGCTTTCTTT. Encoded protein: CASSYSGVNTEAFF. V usage is TRBV6-2 or TRBV6-3 and J usage is TRBJ1-1; D not certain. Trimming removed 0 bases at V and 0 bases at J, with 5 bases between. The CDR3 has 14 residues. Germline-derived CDR1 and CDR2 are MNHEY and SVGEGT.

The chain joins TRBV29-1 to TRBJ1-2; 7 bases map to TRBD1. V lost 6 bases and J lost 0; bases outside the gene matches: 16. The CDR3 loop spans 17 amino acids. Germline loops: CDR1 SQVTM, CDR2 ANQGSEA. The CDR3 region has the DNA TGCAGCGTCGGCGGATATTCCCGACAGGGTACTAACTATGGCTACACCTTC. Translated: CSVGGYSRQGTNYGYTF.

The gene calls are TRBV7-9 and TRBJ2-2; D is undetermined. The CDR3 is 12 residues long. The V end lost 4 bases, the J end lost 2 bases, and 2 bases lay between the germline ends. The germline V gene has CDR1 SEHNR and CDR2 FQNEAQ (reference sequence). The CDR3 DNA reads TGTGCCAGCAGCTCTAACACCGGGGAGCTGTTTTTT. It codes for CASSSNTGELFF.

The chain uses TRBV6-2 or TRBV6-3 and TRBJ1-5; a possible D gene is TRBD1 (6 bases). The CDR3 covers 14 residues. With 5 bases removed from V and 11 bases from J, the gap between germline ends came to 19 bases. Germline V gene lookup returns CDR1 MNHEY and CDR2 SVGEGT. The CDR3 spells CASSPGQRITAQHF. CDR3 DNA sequence: TGTGCCAGCAGTCCCGGACAGCGAATCACAGCCCAGCATTTT.

This clonotype was detected only once. The chain recombines TRBV19 with TRBJ2-1; 7 bases agree with TRBD2. Trimming removed 9 bases from V and 3 bases from J; junction bases left unmatched: 8. Germline-derived CDR1 and CDR2 are LNHDA and SQIVND (reference sequence). The length of the CDR3 is 14 residues. CDR3 in DNA: TGTGCCAGCCAATGGGGGGGTCTCTACAATGAGCAGTTCTTC. It is translated as CASQWGGLYNEQFF.

V is TRBV29-1 and J is TRBJ2-7, with a possible D match to TRBD2 (6 bases). The germline V gene encodes CDR1 SQVTM and CDR2 ANQGSEA. Trimming removed 1 base from V and 2 bases from J, with 12 bases in between. There are 14 residues in the CDR3. The CDR3 region has the DNA TGCAGCGTTGAAGGGGCGGGGAGTCCCTACGAGCAGTACTTC. This encodes CSVEGAGSPYEQYF.

The chain is built from TRBV7-9 and TRBJ1-4; a weak D match, TRBD1 (5 bases). CDR1 and CDR2 from the germline V gene are SEHNR and FQNEAQ (reference sequence). The germline V and J ends were trimmed by 1 base and 3 bases, with 9 bases remaining between them. The CDR3 totals 15 residues. CDR3 amino acids: CASSLEAGPNEKLFF. The CDR3 DNA follows: TGTGCCAGCAGCTTAGAGGCAGGGCCTAATGAAAAACTGTTTTTT.

The rearrangement links TRBV4-1 to TRBJ2-1; 7 bases match TRBD1. V was clipped by 2 bases and J by 5 bases; unmatched bases: 3. Germline CDR1 is MGHRA and CDR2 is YSYEKL. This CDR3 region has 14 residues. The CDR3: CASSQLGQNNEQFF. The DNA for the CDR3 is TGCGCCAGCAGCCAATTGGGACAGAACAATGAGCAGTTCTTC.

This rearrangement joins TRBV18 to TRBJ1-2; D gene unclear. The CDR3 covers 14 residues. Germline V CDR1 and CDR2: KGHSH, LQKENI. Trimming cost V 0 bases and J 8 bases, with 13 bases left between them. The CDR3 DNA reads as TGTGCCAGCTCACCACCGAAATCAAAAGGAGGCTACACCTTC. Residues: CASSPPKSKGGYTF.